Described below is a single TCR beta chain sequence and its context. The antigen is unknown. The sample comes from a study of T cell repertoires in cytomegalovirus infection. On the study more broadly: Carrying CMV and the relevant HLA type showed in public TCR beta signatures.

Trimming removed 7 bases from V and 1 base from J, with 10 bases in between. The CDR3 is made up of 13 amino acids. TCRdb reanalysed the reads using MiXCR and keeps one entry per CDR3 protein. Of about 600,000 distinct CDR3 sequences listed, roughly 26% are singletons. Study-level points and caveats: The ex vivo response showed dominance by HLA-C-restricted CMV-specific TCR beta clonotypes.

Sequencing input: CD8+ T cells from PBMCs. This sequence was found in a human donor in good health (CMV status not recorded). Some clones in this sample may be carry-over from other donors' samples. This sequence joins TRBV12-3 or TRBV12-4 and TRBJ1-1; D is unresolved. CDR3 coding DNA: TGTGCCAGCATCCCTGTAGCGAACACTGAAGCTTTCTTT. Translated: CASIPVANTEAFF.